Shown below are 15 T cell receptor beta chains from a single sample sequenced in a study of blood T cell repertoires in COVID-19 (dated by TCRdb to about 2020). The library was generated by the immunoSEQ multiplex PCR assay. Here the immuneACCESS table is served through TCRdb, limited to in-frame sequences with V and J called. Missing clones are a known gap in these copies; in checked studies unresolved V genes cover under half, and the rest lacks a known reason. Here the sample has hundreds of thousands of clones; 80% to 90% occur a single time. The ten largest make up approximately 9% of the sample. The sample consisted of PBMCs or T cells enriched from blood (not recorded which). These TCRs come from a man between 40 and 49 years old who had recovered from COVID-19.

The gene calls are TRBV24-1 and TRBJ1-5, with 7 nucleotides matching TRBD1. V shed 3 bases, J shed 5 bases, and the junction held 6 bases outside the gene matches. Germline V lookup: CDR1 KGHDR, CDR2 SFDVKD. This CDR3 has 15 amino acids. The CDR3 reads CATSDDRAWDQPQHF. The CDR3 DNA sequence: TGTGCCACCAGTGATGACAGGGCCTGGGATCAGCCCCAGCATTTT.

The CDR3 spells CATSPTGVGLTDTQYF. The DNA for the CDR3 is TGTGCCACCAGCCCGACTGGCGTGGGGCTCACAGATACGCAGTATTTT. The gene calls are TRBV24-1 and TRBJ2-3; a weak D match, TRBD1 (5 bases). The V gene's germline CDR1 is KGHDR and CDR2 SFDVKD. The CDR3 consists of 16 residues. Trimming removed 7 bases from V and 2 bases from J, with 18 bases in between.

The CDR3 protein is CASRKTGDQPQHF. The CDR3 DNA follows: TGTGCCAGCCGCAAGACAGGGGATCAGCCCCAGCATTTT. The gene calls are TRBV25-1 and TRBJ1-5; 8 positions match TRBD1. V lost 8 bases and J lost 5; bases outside the gene matches: 5. CDR1 is MGHDK and CDR2 is SYGVNS in the germline V gene. This CDR3 is 13 amino acids long. Variable domain in full (rest from reference TRBV25-1 and TRBJ1-5): EADIYQTPRYLVIGTGKKITLECSQTMGHDKMYWYQQDPGMELHLIHYSYGVNSTEKGDLSSESTVSRIRTEHFPLTLESARPSHTSQYLCASRKTGDQPQHFGDGTRLSIL.

The CDR3 bases are TGTGCCAGCAGCGGGGAGCGGTACGAGCAGTACTTC. This sequence encodes CASSGERYEQYF. The gene calls are TRBV12-3 or TRBV12-4 and TRBJ2-7, with D perhaps matching TRBD2 (5 bases). The CDR3 loop spans 12 amino acids. Trimming stripped 6 bases from V and 4 bases from J, with 10 bases between.

The rearrangement uses TRBV18 and TRBJ1-5, with 9 bases aligning to TRBD1. Germline CDR1 reads KGHSH; CDR2 reads LQKENI. The CDR3 is made up of 14 amino acids. V was pared by 5 bases and J by 9 bases, with 8 bases of the junction left unmatched. In nucleotides, the CDR3 is TGTGCCAGCTCATCGGACAGGGGTGGTCGGCCCCAGCATTTT. Amino acids: CASSSDRGGRPQHF.

The J gene is TRBJ2-5, the V gene TRBV7-2, with D possibly matching TRBD1 (6 bases). CDR1 is SGHTA and CDR2 is FQGNSA in the germline V gene. The CDR3 sequence is 16 residues long. Trimming took 5 bases from V and 2 from J, leaving 18 bases between them. The CDR3 sequence is CASSHDWRQGQETQYF. CDR3 DNA: TGTGCCAGCAGCCACGACTGGCGGCAGGGGCAAGAGACCCAGTACTTC.

The chain links TRBV29-1 to TRBJ1-5; D gene uncertain. V gave up 7 bases and J gave up 1 base, with 8 bases separating them. Germline V CDR1 and CDR2: SQVTM, ANQGSEA. This CDR3 region has 12 residues. In nucleotides, the CDR3 is TGCAGCGCACGCGGGAGCAATCAGCCCCAGCATTTT. It translates to CSARGSNQPQHF.

This sequence joins TRBV4-3 and TRBJ2-7; D is uncertain. Germline V lookup: CDR1 LGHNA, CDR2 YSLEER. V was trimmed by 1 base and J by 4 bases, leaving 8 bases between them. The CDR3 extends over 13 amino acids. CDR3 protein: CASSQGLFYEQYF. The CDR3 coding sequence is TGCGCCAGCAGCCAAGGACTGTTTTACGAGCAGTACTTC.

This rearrangement joins TRBV5-1 to TRBJ1-6; no clear D gene. The V end lost 2 bases, the J end lost 0 bases, and 9 bases lay between the germline ends. CDR3 size: 16 residues. The germline V gene encodes CDR1 SGHRS and CDR2 YFSETQ. The CDR3 region is CASSFDGSSYNSPLHF. CDR3 nucleotides: TGCGCCAGCAGCTTCGACGGGAGCTCCTATAATTCACCCCTCCACTTT.

V usage is TRBV18 and J usage is TRBJ2-7, with D tentatively TRBD1 (6 bases). V was cut by 3 bases and J by 6 bases, with 15 bases left in between. Germline CDR1 and CDR2: KGHSH and LQKENI. This CDR3 spans 14 amino acids. The CDR3 region is CASSPPGALGEQYF. DNA of the CDR3: TGTGCCAGCTCACCGCCAGGGGCCTTGGGCGAGCAGTACTTC.

The J gene is TRBJ1-6, the V gene TRBV2; D perhaps matches TRBD1 (5 bases). Trimming took 7 bases from V and 10 from J, leaving 23 bases between them. CDR1 and CDR2 from the germline V gene are SNHLY and FYNNEI. The CDR3 runs 16 residues. The CDR3 sequence: CASIPGRTGIGSPLHF. The DNA for the CDR3 is TGTGCCAGCATCCCGGGTAGAACAGGAATAGGATCACCCCTCCACTTT.

The chain carries TRBV5-1 and TRBJ1-6, with D hard to call. The V end lost 4 bases, the J end lost 2 bases, and 16 bases lay between the germline ends. Germline CDR1 and CDR2: SGHRS and YFSETQ. CDR3 length: 17 amino acids. The CDR3 reads CASSLTGYNAYNSPLHF. CDR3 sequence (DNA): TGCGCCAGCAGCCTGACGGGGTACAATGCCTATAATTCACCCCTCCACTTT. Variable domain in full (rest from reference TRBV5-1 and TRBJ1-6): KAGVTQTPRYLIKTRGQQVTLSCSPISGHRSVSWYQQTPGQGLQFLFEYFSETQRNKGNFPGRFSGRQFSNSRSEMNVSTLELGDSALYLCASSLTGYNAYNSPLHFGNGTRLTVT.

The rearrangement joins TRBV4-2 to TRBJ2-3, with D unclear. V was trimmed by 4 bases and J by 7 bases, leaving 15 bases between them. The CDR3 totals 14 residues. Germline assignment: CDR1 LGHNA and CDR2 YNFKEQ. The CDR3, as DNA: TGTGCCAGCAGCCTCGATGGCCAGGCATATACGCAGTATTTT. This gives the protein CASSLDGQAYTQYF.

The rearrangement uses TRBV18 and TRBJ1-4; D may be TRBD1 (6 bases). This CDR3 region has 15 residues. V was trimmed by 3 bases and J by 2 bases, leaving 10 bases between them. Germline lookup yields CDR1 KGHSH and CDR2 LQKENI. In DNA form, the CDR3 reads TGTGCCAGCTCACCGGGGGCAGGCACTAATGAAAAACTGTTTTTT. Its protein product is CASSPGAGTNEKLFF.

The chain recombines TRBV4-3 with TRBJ2-2; a possible D gene is TRBD1 (6 bases). The CDR3 is 17 amino acids. CDR1 is LGHNA and CDR2 is YSLEER in the germline V gene. Trimming stripped 0 bases from V and 3 bases from J, with 14 bases between. DNA of the CDR3: TGCGCCAGCAGCCAAGAGGACCCAGGGGCGTACACCGGGGAGCTGTTTTTT. It specifies CASSQEDPGAYTGELFF.